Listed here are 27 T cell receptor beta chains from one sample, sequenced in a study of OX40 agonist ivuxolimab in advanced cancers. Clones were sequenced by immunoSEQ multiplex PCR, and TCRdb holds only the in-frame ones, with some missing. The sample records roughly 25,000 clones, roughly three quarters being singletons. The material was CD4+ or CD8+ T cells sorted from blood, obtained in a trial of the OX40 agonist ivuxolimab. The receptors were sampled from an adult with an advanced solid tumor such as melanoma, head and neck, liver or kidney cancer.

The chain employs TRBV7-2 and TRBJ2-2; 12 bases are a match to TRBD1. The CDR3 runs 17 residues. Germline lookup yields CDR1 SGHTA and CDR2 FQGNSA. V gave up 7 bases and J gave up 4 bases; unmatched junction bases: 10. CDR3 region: CASNLAGQGARTGELFF. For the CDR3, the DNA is TGTGCCAGCAACCTGGCGGGACAGGGGGCGCGCACCGGGGAGCTGTTTTTT.

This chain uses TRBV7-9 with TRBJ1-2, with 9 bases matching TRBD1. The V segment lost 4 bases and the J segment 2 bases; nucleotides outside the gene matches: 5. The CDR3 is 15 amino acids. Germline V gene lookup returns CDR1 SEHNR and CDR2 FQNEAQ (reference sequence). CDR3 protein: CASSSKQGANYGYTF. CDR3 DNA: TGTGCCAGCAGCTCAAAACAGGGGGCGAACTATGGCTACACCTTC.

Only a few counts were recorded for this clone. Written as DNA, the CDR3 is TGTGCCAGCAGCCTTCAGGGGGTCTATGGCTACACCTTC. It encodes CASSLQGVYGYTF. The chain is built from TRBV5-4 and TRBJ1-2; TRBD1 matches 7 bases. There are 13 residues in the CDR3. Germline CDR1 reads SGHNT; CDR2 reads YYREEE (reference sequence). The trim removed 4 bases at V and 4 bases at J, leaving 4 bases unmatched.

CDR3 loop: CATGGQGETQYF. The CDR3 bases are TGTGCCACCGGGGGACAGGGAGAGACCCAGTACTTC. The chain is built from TRBV6-1 and TRBJ2-5, with 9 bases aligning to TRBD1. This CDR3 spans 12 amino acids. With V trimmed by 10 bases and J by 4 bases, 4 bases remained unmatched. Germline V gives CDR1 MNHNS, CDR2 SASEGT.

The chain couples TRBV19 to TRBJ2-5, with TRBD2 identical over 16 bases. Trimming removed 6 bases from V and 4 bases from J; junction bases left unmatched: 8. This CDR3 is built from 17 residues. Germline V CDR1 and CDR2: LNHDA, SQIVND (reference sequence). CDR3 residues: CASRSGTSGGAVETQYF. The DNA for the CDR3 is TGTGCCAGTAGAAGCGGGACTAGCGGGGGGGCAGTAGAGACCCAGTACTTC. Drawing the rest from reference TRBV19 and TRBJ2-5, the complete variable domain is DGGITQSPKYLFRKEGQNVTLSCEQNLNHDAMYWYRQDPGQGLRLIYYSQIVNDFQKGDIAEGYSVSREKKESFPLTVTSAQKNPTAFYLCASRSGTSGGAVETQYFGPGTRLLVL.

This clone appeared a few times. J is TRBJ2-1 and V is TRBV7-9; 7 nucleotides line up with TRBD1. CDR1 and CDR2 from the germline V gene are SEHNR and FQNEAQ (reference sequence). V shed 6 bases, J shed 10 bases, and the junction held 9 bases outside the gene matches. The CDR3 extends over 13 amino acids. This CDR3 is CASRPTGSNEQFF. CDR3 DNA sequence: TGTGCCAGCAGACCGACAGGGTCGAACGAGCAGTTCTTC.

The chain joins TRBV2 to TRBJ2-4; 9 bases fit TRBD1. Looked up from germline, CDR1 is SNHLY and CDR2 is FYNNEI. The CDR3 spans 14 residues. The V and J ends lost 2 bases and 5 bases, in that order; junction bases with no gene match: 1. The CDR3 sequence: CASSERQGENIQYF. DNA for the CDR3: TGTGCCAGCAGTGAAAGACAGGGGGAAAACATTCAGTACTTC.

The CDR3 here is CASGGQGSETQYF. CDR3 DNA: TGTGCTAGTGGCGGACAGGGAAGTGAGACCCAGTACTTC. This rearrangement joins TRBV12-5 to TRBJ2-5; TRBD1 matches 8 bases. CDR1 LGHNT and CDR2 FRNRAP come from the germline V gene. CDR3 length: 13 residues. Unmatched junction bases numbered 5, after V lost 6 bases and J lost 5 bases.

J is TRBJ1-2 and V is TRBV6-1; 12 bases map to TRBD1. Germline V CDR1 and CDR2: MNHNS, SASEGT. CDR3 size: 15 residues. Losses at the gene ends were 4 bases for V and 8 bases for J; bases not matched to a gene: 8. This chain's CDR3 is CASSGGTGGGRGYTF. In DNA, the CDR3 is TGTGCCAGCAGTGGCGGGACAGGGGGCGGGAGGGGCTACACCTTC.

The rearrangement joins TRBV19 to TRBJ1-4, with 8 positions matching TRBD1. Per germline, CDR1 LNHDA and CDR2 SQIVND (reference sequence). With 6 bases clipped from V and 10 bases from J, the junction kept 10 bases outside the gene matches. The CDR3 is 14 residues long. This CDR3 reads CASSRAGGSGKLFF. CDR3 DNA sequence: TGTGCCAGTAGCCGCGCAGGGGGCAGTGGAAAACTGTTTTTT.

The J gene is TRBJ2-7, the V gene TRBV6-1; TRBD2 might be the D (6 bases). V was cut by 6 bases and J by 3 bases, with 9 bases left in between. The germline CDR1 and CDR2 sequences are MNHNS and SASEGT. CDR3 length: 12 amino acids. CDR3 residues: CASRRDFYEQYF. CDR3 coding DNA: TGTGCCAGCAGACGGGACTTCTACGAGCAGTACTTC.

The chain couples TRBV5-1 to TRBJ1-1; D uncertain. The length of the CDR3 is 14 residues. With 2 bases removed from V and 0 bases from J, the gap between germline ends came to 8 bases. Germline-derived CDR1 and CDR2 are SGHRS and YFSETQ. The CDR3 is CASSFGPMNTEAFF. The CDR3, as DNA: TGCGCCAGCAGCTTCGGGCCTATGAACACTGAAGCTTTCTTT.

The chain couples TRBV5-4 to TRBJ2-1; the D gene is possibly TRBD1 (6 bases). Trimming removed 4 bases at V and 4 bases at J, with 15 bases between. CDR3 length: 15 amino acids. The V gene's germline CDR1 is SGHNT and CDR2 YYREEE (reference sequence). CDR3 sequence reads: CASSRGQTLYNEQFF. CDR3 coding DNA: TGTGCCAGCAGCCGGGGACAAACCCTGTACAATGAGCAGTTCTTC.

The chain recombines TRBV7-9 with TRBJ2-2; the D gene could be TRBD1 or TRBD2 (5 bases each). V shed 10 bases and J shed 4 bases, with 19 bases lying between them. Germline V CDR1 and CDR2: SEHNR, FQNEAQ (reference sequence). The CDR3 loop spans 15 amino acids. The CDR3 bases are TGTGCCACACCCCCCGGGACCTGGGGCACCGGGGAGCTGTTTTTT. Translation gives CATPPGTWGTGELFF.

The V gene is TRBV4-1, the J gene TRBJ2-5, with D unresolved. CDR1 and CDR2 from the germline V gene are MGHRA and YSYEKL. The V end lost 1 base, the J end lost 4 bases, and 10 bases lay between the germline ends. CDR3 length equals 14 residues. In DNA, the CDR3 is TGCGCCAGCAGCCAAGTGATAGGTCCAGAGACCCAGTACTTC. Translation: CASSQVIGPETQYF.

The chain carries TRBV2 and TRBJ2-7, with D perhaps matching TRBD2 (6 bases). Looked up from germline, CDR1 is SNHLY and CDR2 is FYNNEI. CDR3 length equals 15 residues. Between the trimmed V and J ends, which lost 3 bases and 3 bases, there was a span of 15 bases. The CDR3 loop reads CASSDASGTHYEQYF. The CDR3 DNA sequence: TGTGCCAGCAGTGATGCCTCCGGGACTCACTACGAGCAGTACTTC. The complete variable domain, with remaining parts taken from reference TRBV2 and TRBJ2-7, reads EPEVTQTPSHQVTQMGQEVILRCVPISNHLYFYWYRQILGQKVEFLVSFYNNEISEKSEIFDDQFSVERPDGSNFTLKIRSTKLEDSAMYFCASSDASGTHYEQYFGPGTRLTVT.

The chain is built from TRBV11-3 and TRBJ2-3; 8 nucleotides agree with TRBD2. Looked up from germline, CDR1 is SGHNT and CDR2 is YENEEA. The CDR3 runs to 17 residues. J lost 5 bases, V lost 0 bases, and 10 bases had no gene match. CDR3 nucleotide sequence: TGTGCCAGCAGCTTAGATAGGCCCGGGACTAGGGAAGATACGCAGTATTTT. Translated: CASSLDRPGTREDTQYF.

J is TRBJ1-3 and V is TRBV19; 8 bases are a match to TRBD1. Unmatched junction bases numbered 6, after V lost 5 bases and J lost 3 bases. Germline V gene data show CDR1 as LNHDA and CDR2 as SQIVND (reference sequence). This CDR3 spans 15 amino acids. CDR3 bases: TGTGCCAGTAGTTCCGGACAGGGTCTTGGAAACACCATATATTTT. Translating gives CASSSGQGLGNTIYF.

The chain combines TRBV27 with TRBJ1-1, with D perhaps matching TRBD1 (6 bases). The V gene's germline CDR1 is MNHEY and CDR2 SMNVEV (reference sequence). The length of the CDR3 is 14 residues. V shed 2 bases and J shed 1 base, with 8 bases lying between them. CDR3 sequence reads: CASSLRGQNTEAFF. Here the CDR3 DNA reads TGTGCCAGCAGTTTACGGGGACAGAACACTGAAGCTTTCTTT.

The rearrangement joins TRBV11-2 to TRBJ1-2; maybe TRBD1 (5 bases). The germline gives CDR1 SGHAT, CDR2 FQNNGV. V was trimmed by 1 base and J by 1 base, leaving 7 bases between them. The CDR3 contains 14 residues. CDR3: CASSLAQGNYGYTF. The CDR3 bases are TGTGCCAGCAGCTTAGCCCAGGGTAACTATGGCTACACCTTC.

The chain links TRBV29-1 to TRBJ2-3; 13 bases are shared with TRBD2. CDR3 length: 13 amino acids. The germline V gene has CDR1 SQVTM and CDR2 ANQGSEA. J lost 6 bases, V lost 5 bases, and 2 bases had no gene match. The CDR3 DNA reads TGCAGCGTTACACTAGCGGGAGGGGATACGCAGTATTTT. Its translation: CSVTLAGGDTQYF.

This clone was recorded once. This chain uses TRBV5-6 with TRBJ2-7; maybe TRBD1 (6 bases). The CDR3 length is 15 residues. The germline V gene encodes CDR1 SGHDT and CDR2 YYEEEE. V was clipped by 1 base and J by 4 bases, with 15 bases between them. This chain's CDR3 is CASSLTGTYGYEQYF. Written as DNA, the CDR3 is TGTGCCAGCAGCTTGACAGGGACGTACGGGTACGAGCAGTACTTC.

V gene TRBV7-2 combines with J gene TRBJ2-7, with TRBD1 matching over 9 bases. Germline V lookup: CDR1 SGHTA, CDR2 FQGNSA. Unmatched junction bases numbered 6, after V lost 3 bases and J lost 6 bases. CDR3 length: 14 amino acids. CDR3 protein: CASSFRDRVIEQYF. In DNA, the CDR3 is TGTGCCAGCAGCTTTCGGGACAGGGTAATCGAGCAGTACTTC.

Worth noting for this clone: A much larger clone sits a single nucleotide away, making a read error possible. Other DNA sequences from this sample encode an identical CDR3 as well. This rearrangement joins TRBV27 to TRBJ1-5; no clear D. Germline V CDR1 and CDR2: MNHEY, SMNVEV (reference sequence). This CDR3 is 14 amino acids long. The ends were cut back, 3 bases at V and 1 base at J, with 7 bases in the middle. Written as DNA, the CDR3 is TGTGCCAGCAGTTTGGTTGGGAGCAATCAGCCCCAGCATTTT. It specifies CASSLVGSNQPQHF.

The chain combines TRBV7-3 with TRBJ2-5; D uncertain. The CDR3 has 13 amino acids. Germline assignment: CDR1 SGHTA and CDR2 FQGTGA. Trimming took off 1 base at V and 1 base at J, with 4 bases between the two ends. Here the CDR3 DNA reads TGTGCCAGCAGCTTAAACATCCAAGAGACCCAGTACTTC. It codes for CASSLNIQETQYF. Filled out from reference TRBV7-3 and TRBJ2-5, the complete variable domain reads GAGVSQTPSNKVTEKGKYVELRCDPISGHTALYWYRQSLGQGPEFLIYFQGTGAADDSGLPNDRFFAVRPEGSVSTLKIQRTERGDSAVYLCASSLNIQETQYFGPGTRLLVL.

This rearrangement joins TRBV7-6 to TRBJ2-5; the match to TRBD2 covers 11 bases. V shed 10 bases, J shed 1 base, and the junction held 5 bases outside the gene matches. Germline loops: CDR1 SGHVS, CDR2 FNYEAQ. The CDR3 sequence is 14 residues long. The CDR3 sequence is CAIPSGGSQETQYF. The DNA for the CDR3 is TGTGCCATACCTAGCGGGGGGTCCCAAGAGACCCAGTACTTC.

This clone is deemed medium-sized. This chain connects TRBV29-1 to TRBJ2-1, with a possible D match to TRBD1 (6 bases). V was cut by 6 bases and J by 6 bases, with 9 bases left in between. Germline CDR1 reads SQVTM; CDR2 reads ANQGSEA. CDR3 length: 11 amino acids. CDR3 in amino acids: CSVMDSNEQFF. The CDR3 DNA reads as TGCAGCGTGATGGACAGCAATGAGCAGTTCTTC.